This T cell receptor (beta chain) is from a study of early T cells in non-severe SARS-CoV-2 infection. This clonotype was observed many times. MiXCR, applied by TCRdb to the 5' RACE reads, yields one record per CDR3 protein. The sample comprises some 80,000 distinct CDR3 sequences, around 12% of which are singletons, and around 15% rests with the top ten. This receptor was taken from an adult who was a healthcare worker with PCR-confirmed SARS-CoV-2 infection or an uninfected control (not recorded which). The donor label of this sample is uncertain. The material was whole blood, obtained at baseline.

Here the CDR3 reads CASSFSKNTEAFF. In DNA form, the CDR3 reads TGTGCCAGCAGCTTCTCAAAGAACACTGAAGCTTTCTTT. V gene TRBV7-7 combines with J gene TRBJ1-1, with D uncertain. Trimming left V 3 bases short and J 1 base short, with 6 bases between. CDR1 SSHAT and CDR2 FNYEAQ come from the germline V gene (reference sequence). The CDR3 has 13 residues.